These T cell receptor beta chains were read from a single sample in a study of blood T cell repertoires in COVID-19. Data came from immunoSEQ multiplex PCR; TCRdb stores just in-frame clones and leaves some out. There are approximately 250,000 clones in the sample; approximately 80% occur only once, and around 1.5% lies in the top ten. The specimen was peripheral blood. These receptors all come from a woman between 40 and 50 years old who had recovered from COVID-19. Both conserved end residues are part of each CDR3. Each record gives: V gene, clone size, J gene, D gene, CDR3 protein, CDR3 DNA. D genes are given only for firm matches. For some rows the clone size is stated as once, few or many, or as a class when expanded; others skip it.

>TRBV9|NA|TRBJ2-3|NA
CASSAAGEPTDTQYF
TGTGCCAGCAGCGCCGCGGGCGAACCCACAGATACGCAGTATTTT
>TRBV6-5|NA|TRBJ1-3|NA
CASSYLAGTGNTIYF
TGTGCCAGCAGTTACTTGGCAGGGACTGGAAACACCATATATTTT
>TRBV5-1|many|TRBJ1-1|NA
CASSLAGGRNTEAFF
TGCGCCAGCAGCTTGGCCGGGGGGCGAAACACTGAAGCTTTCTTT
>TRBV19|NA|TRBJ1-5|NA
CASSFWQGDQPQHF
TGTGCCAGTAGTTTCTGGCAGGGTGATCAGCCCCAGCATTTT
>TRBV9|NA|TRBJ2-2|TRBD2
CASSGSLAGGTGELFF
TGTGCCAGCAGCGGAAGTCTAGCGGGGGGGACCGGGGAGCTGTTTTTT
>TRBV20-1|NA|TRBJ2-5|NA
CSASLPGVLETQYF
TGCAGTGCTAGTCTCCCCGGGGTCTTAGAGACCCAGTACTTC
>TRBV28|NA|TRBJ1-2|NA
CASSLDYGYTF
TGTGCCAGCAGTCTAGACTATGGCTACACCTTC
>TRBV27|NA|TRBJ2-5|TRBD2
CASRNGLAGVETQYF
TGTGCCAGCCGGAACGGACTAGCGGGCGTAGAGACCCAGTACTTC
>TRBV9|NA|TRBJ1-2|NA
CASSPRVGESYGYTF
TGTGCCAGCAGCCCTCGCGTGGGAGAGAGCTATGGCTACACCTTC
>TRBV28|NA|TRBJ1-1|NA
CASSPGFGGFF
TGTGCCAGCAGCCCTGGGTTCGGGGGGTTCTTT
>TRBV19|once|TRBJ1-4|TRBD1
CASSATGTGGEKLFF
TGTGCCAGTAGTGCGACCGGGACAGGGGGGGAAAAACTGTTTTTT
>TRBV9|NA|TRBJ2-1|NA
CASSSSVEQFF
TGTGCCAGCAGCTCTAGCGTGGAGCAGTTCTTC
>TRBV5-1|once|TRBJ2-7|TRBD1
CASSGGQVVNEQYF
TGCGCCAGCAGCGGGGGACAGGTCGTCAACGAGCAGTACTTC
>TRBV28|NA|TRBJ1-2|NA
CASSLIFDGYTF
TGTGCCAGCAGCCTTATTTTCGATGGCTACACCTTC
>TRBV2|once|TRBJ2-7|NA
CASGGRVSGYEQYF
TGTGCCAGCGGGGGAAGGGTTAGCGGCTACGAGCAGTACTTC
>TRBV7-8|NA|TRBJ1-5|NA
CASSSSGAQPQHF
TGTGCCAGCAGCTCGTCAGGGGCTCAGCCCCAGCATTTT
>TRBV19|many|TRBJ2-3|TRBD2
CASSIWGGYTDTQYF
TGTGCCAGTAGTATATGGGGGGGATACACAGATACGCAGTATTTT
>TRBV30|NA|TRBJ1-1|NA
CAWSVQRVAFF
TGTGCCTGGAGTGTTCAGAGGGTAGCTTTCTTT
>TRBV19|NA|TRBJ2-1|NA
CASSIGRGPYNEQFF
TGTGCCAGTAGTATAGGTAGGGGCCCCTACAATGAGCAGTTCTTC
>TRBV7-8|NA|TRBJ1-2|NA
CASSLGGGPGHGYTF
TGTGCCAGCAGCTTAGGGGGAGGACCTGGGCACGGCTACACCTTC
>TRBV4-1|NA|TRBJ1-2|TRBD1
CASSPPDRAYGYTF
TGCGCCAGCAGCCCCCCGGACAGGGCTTATGGCTACACCTTC
>TRBV28|NA|TRBJ2-5|TRBD2
CASSRSLLAGGKSYQETQYF
TGTGCCAGCAGCCGCAGCCTACTAGCGGGGGGGAAAAGTTACCAAGAGACCCAGTACTTC
>TRBV5-1|once|TRBJ2-1|TRBD1
CASSPGTEDNEQFF
TGCGCCAGCAGCCCCGGGACAGAGGACAATGAGCAGTTCTTC
>TRBV9|NA|TRBJ2-1|TRBD1
CASSVVGTGVHEQFF
TGTGCCAGCAGCGTAGTAGGGACAGGGGTCCATGAGCAGTTCTTC
>TRBV5-1|NA|TRBJ1-4|NA
CASSLGTWGEKLFF
TGCGCCAGCAGCTTAGGGACTTGGGGGGAAAAACTGTTTTTT
>TRBV15|NA|TRBJ1-5|NA
CATSRDRQENHQPQHF
TGTGCCACCAGCAGAGACCGACAGGAGAATCATCAGCCCCAGCATTTT
>TRBV27|few|TRBJ1-2|NA
CASSDNPGSGYTF
TGTGCCAGCAGCGACAACCCTGGAAGTGGCTACACCTTC
>TRBV6-6|NA|TRBJ1-5|TRBD1
CASSKEGQGDLAGSNQPQHF
TGTGCCAGCAGCAAGGAGGGACAGGGGGATTTAGCTGGTAGCAATCAGCCCCAGCATTTT
>TRBV5-1|NA|TRBJ1-2|TRBD1
CASSDRVANYGYTF
TGCGCCAGCAGCGACAGGGTGGCTAACTATGGCTACACCTTC
>TRBV9|once|TRBJ2-7|NA
CASSDRQSYEQYF
TGTGCCAGCAGCGACCGACAGTCCTACGAGCAGTACTTC
>TRBV7-3|NA|TRBJ2-1|TRBD1
CASSSQGQGAIEQFF
TGTGCCAGCAGTTCCCAGGGACAGGGAGCCATTGAGCAGTTCTTC
>TRBV6-2/TRBV6-3|NA|TRBJ1-6|NA
CASSYLREGGSPLHF
TGTGCCAGCAGTTACCTACGGGAAGGGGGTTCACCCCTCCACTTT